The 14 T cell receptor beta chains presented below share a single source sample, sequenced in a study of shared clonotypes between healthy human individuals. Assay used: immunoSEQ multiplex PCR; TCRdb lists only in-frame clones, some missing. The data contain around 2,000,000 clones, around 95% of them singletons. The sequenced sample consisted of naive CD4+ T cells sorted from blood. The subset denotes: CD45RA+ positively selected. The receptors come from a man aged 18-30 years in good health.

The CDR3, as DNA: TGTGCCAGTAGTATAGCAACGCTCTCCTATAATTCACCCCTCCACTTT. It yields the protein CASSIATLSYNSPLHF. The chain is built from TRBV19 and TRBJ1-6; D unresolved. Germline values: CDR1 LNHDA, CDR2 SQIVND (reference sequence). This CDR3 region has 16 residues. Deletions cut 1 base from V and 0 bases from J, with 7 bases between.

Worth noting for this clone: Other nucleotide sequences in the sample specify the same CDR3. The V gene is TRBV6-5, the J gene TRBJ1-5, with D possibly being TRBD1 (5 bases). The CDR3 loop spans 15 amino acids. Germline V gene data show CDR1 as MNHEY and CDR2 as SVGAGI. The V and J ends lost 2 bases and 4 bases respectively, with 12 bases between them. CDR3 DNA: TGTGCCAGCAGTTACCGCCAGGGTGGGAATCAGCCCCAGCATTTT. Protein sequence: CASSYRQGGNQPQHF.

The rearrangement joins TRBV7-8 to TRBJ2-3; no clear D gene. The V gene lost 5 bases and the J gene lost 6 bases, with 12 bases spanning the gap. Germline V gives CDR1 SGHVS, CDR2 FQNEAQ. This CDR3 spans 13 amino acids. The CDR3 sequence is CASSHDGVDTQYF. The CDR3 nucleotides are TGTGCCAGCAGCCACGACGGAGTTGATACGCAGTATTTT.

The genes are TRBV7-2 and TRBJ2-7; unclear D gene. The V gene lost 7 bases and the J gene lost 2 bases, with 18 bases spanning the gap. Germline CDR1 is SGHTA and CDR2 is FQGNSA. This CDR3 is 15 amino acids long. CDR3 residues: CASTEITGLPYEQYF. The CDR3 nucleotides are TGTGCCAGCACCGAAATAACCGGGCTCCCCTACGAGCAGTACTTC.

The CDR3 nucleotides read TGTGCCAGTCTGATAGCGGGAGGGCCCGCCGGGGAGCTGTTTTTT. It translates to CASLIAGGPAGELFF. The chain uses TRBV6-6 and TRBJ2-2; TRBD2 matches 11 bases. The junction had 9 bases not matched to a gene; V was cut back by 9 bases and J by 6 bases. This CDR3 has 15 residues. Germline assignment: CDR1 MNHNY and CDR2 SVGAGI (reference sequence).

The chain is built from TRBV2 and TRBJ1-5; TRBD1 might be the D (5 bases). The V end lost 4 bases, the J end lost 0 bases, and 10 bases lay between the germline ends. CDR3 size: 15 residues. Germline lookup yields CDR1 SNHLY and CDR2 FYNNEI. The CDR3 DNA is TGTGCCAGCAGTGTGTTAGGGGCTAGCAATCAGCCCCAGCATTTT. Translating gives CASSVLGASNQPQHF.

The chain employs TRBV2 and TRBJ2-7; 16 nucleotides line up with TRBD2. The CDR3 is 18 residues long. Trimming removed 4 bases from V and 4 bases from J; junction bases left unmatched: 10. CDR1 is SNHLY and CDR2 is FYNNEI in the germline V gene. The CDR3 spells CASSGALGTSGRAYEQYF. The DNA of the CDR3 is TGTGCCAGCAGTGGGGCCCTCGGGACTAGCGGGAGGGCTTACGAGCAGTACTTC.

The CDR3 here is CASSLSSRVEETQYF. The CDR3 bases are TGCGCCAGCAGCTTGTCAAGCAGGGTAGAGGAGACCCAGTACTTC. The chain uses TRBV5-1 and TRBJ2-5; D is possibly TRBD1 (5 bases). V lost 1 base to trimming and J lost 5 bases, with 15 bases between them. The CDR3 spans 15 residues. Germline-derived CDR1 and CDR2 are SGHRS and YFSETQ.

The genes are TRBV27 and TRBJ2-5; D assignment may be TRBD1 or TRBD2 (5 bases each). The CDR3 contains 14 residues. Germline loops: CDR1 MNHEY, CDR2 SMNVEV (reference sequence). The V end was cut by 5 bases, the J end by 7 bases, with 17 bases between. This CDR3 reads CASSQRDAARTQYF. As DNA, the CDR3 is TGTGCCAGCAGTCAAAGGGACGCCGCCCGGACCCAGTACTTC.

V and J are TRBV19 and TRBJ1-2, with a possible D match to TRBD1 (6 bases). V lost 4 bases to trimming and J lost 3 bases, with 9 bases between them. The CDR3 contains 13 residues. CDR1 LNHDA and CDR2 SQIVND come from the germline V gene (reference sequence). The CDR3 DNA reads TGTGCCAGTAGTAAAGGGGGAGACTATGGCTACACCTTC. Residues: CASSKGGDYGYTF.

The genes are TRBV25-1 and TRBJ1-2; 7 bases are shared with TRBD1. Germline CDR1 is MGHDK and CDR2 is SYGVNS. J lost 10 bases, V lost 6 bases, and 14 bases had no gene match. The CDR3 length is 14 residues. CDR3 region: CASSAAGTAHAYTF. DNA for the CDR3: TGTGCCAGCAGCGCAGCCGGGACAGCGCATGCCTACACCTTC.

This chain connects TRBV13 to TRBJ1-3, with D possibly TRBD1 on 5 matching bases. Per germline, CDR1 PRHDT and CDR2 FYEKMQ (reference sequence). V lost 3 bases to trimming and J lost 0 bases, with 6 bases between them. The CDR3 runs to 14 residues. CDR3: CASSFQGSGNTIYF. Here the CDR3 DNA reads TGTGCCAGCAGCTTCCAGGGCTCTGGAAACACCATATATTTT.

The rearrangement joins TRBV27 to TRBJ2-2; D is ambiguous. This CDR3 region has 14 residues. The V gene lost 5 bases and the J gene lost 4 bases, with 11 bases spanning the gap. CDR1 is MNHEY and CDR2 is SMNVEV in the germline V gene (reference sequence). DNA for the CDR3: TGTGCCAGCAGTCCCCATCTCACCACCGGGGAGCTGTTTTTT. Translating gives CASSPHLTTGELFF.

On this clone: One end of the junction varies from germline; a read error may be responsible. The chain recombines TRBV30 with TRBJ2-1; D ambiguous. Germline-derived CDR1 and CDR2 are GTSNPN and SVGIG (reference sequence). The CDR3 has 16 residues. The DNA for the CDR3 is TGTGCCTGGAGTGTAGGAACACTGGCTTCCTCCAATGAGCAGTTCTTC. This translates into CAWSVGTLASSNEQFF.